This T cell receptor (beta chain) was recorded in a study of cytomegalovirus exposure and HLA in healthy donors. Study details: A data release that came early held around 85 million unique TCRs from HLA-typed donors.

The PCR contained 60 Vbeta and 13 Jbeta primers. Sequencing was performed with immunoSEQ multiplex PCR; in TCRdb, only in-frame clones are kept and a portion is missing. The sample includes approximately 90,000 clones, roughly 74% of them seen just once. Study results and limitations: Productive status was seen about 90% or about 30% of the time for most TCR beta V segments in an earlier analysis. Links to common viral pathogens appeared, in a later analysis, for several of the most significant clusters. Reports described diagnosis of cytomegalovirus status by the classifier as highly specific and sensitive.

The CDR3 is 16 amino acids. Germline-derived CDR1 and CDR2 are SEHNR and FQNEAQ (reference sequence). The trim removed 5 bases at V and 8 bases at J, leaving 18 bases unmatched. Only a few counts were recorded for this clone. Antigen unknown. This sequence was found in a man aged 35 to 55 in good health and CMV-seronegative. The specimen sequenced was PBMCs. The chain has TRBV7-9 and TRBJ2-7; 7 bases are a match to TRBD1. The CDR3: CASSPQTGTLPEKQYF. For the CDR3, the DNA is TGTGCCAGCAGCCCCCAGACAGGGACCCTTCCTGAGAAGCAGTACTTC. Drawing the rest from reference TRBV7-9 and TRBJ2-7, the complete variable domain is DTGVSQNPRHKITKRGQNVTFRCDPISEHNRLYWYRQTLGQGPEFLTYFQNEAQLEKSRLLSDRFSAERPKGSFSTLEIQRTEQGDSAMYLCASSPQTGTLPEKQYFGPGTRLTVT.